The rows below give T cell receptor beta chains drawn from one sample of a study of blood T cell repertoires in COVID-19. The repertoire was sequenced with immunoSEQ multiplex PCR; TCRdb's copy has only in-frame clones and lacks some. The data contain around 320,000 clones, over 90% of them seen just once; the ten biggest clones take up less than 4%. The sequenced sample was PBMCs or T cells enriched from blood (not recorded which). Source of these receptors: a woman aged 25 to 39 who had been exposed to COVID-19. The CDR3 runs from the conserved cysteine through the conserved F or W. The D gene is left open where the match is weak. Clone size is not always given. Where it is, it says once, few, many or a class for expanded clones.

TRBV3-1/TRBV3-2,.,.,TRBJ1-2,TGTGCCAGCAGCCGAACAGTGAACTATGGCTACACCTTC,CASSRTVNYGYTF
TRBV7-6,.,.,TRBJ1-4,TGTGCCAGCAGCTTAGAAGCGGGGACTATTGGTGAAAAACTGTTTTTT,CASSLEAGTIGEKLFF
TRBV19,.,TRBD2,TRBJ2-1,TGTGCCAGTAGTTTCCGGGACTACCCCGATGAGCAGTTCTTC,CASSFRDYPDEQFF
TRBV5-8,.,.,TRBJ1-1,TGTGCCAGCAGCCGTCCCCAGGGTGGTACTGAAGCTTTCTTT,CASSRPQGGTEAFF
TRBV5-1,.,.,TRBJ2-5,TGCGCCAGCAGCTTGGAACAGCCCGAAGAGACCCAGTACTTC,CASSLEQPEETQYF
TRBV11-2,.,TRBD2,TRBJ2-7,TGTGCCAGCAGTAACTTTCCCGGGACTAGCGGGCATAGCTCCTACGAGCAGTACTTC,CASSNFPGTSGHSSYEQYF
TRBV5-1,.,.,TRBJ1-6,TGCGCCAGCAGCTCCGCACAGGGTGTTAATTCACCCCTCCACTTT,CASSSAQGVNSPLHF
TRBV25-1,once,.,TRBJ1-1,TGTGCCAGCAGTTTTACCGCGGGCACTGAAGCTTTCTTT,CASSFTAGTEAFF
TRBV7-9,.,.,TRBJ1-1,TGTGCCAGCAGAAGGGACACCAGTGAAGCTTTCTTT,CASRRDTSEAFF
TRBV5-4,.,.,TRBJ2-2,TGTGCCAGCAGCTTGGGCGTAGGCGGGGGCGCGGGCACCGGGGAGCTGTTTTTT,CASSLGVGGGAGTGELFF
TRBV6-5,.,.,TRBJ1-5,TGTGCCAGCAGTTACGGGAGGAATCAGCCCCAGCATTTT,CASSYGRNQPQHF
TRBV9,.,TRBD1,TRBJ2-5,TGTGCCAGCAGCGCAACGGGACAGCCTAAGATCCAAGAGACCCAGTACTTC,CASSATGQPKIQETQYF
TRBV19,.,.,TRBJ1-2,TGTGCCAGTAGCCGCTTTTCTGGGGCAGGACGTGGCTACACCTTC,CASSRFSGAGRGYTF
TRBV5-1,once,TRBD2,TRBJ2-1,TGCGCCAGCAGCTCTATTAGCGGGGGGCCCCATGAGCAGTTCTTC,CASSSISGGPHEQFF
TRBV27,.,.,TRBJ1-5,TGTGCCAGCTCCCCCGGGACTCGACTCAATCAGCCCCAGCATTTT,CASSPGTRLNQPQHF
TRBV5-8,.,TRBD1,TRBJ1-6,TGTGCCAGCAGCCCCGGGACAGTCAATAATTCACCCCTCCACTTT,CASSPGTVNNSPLHF
TRBV5-6,.,.,TRBJ2-7,TGTGCCAGCAGCGGCCGGCCAGGGCTCTACGAGCAGTACTTC,CASSGRPGLYEQYF
TRBV3-1/TRBV3-2,.,TRBD1,TRBJ1-2,TGTGCCAGCAGCCAGGGACAGGGCTCATCCTATGGCTACACCTTC,CASSQGQGSSYGYTF
TRBV28,.,TRBD1,TRBJ1-1,TGTGCCAGCAGTTTAAGGTGGGAGACAGGGGGCCTGAACACTGAAGCTTTCTTT,CASSLRWETGGLNTEAFF
TRBV16,.,.,TRBJ1-2,TGTGCCAGCAGCCCCGACAGTAACTATGGCTACACCTTC,CASSPDSNYGYTF
TRBV5-1,.,TRBD2,TRBJ2-3,TGCGCCAGCAGCTTGGCACGGACTAGCGGGAGCACAGATACGCAGTATTTT,CASSLARTSGSTDTQYF
TRBV6-5,.,.,TRBJ1-2,TGTGCCAGCAGTTACTCGATACAGGCAAACTATGGCTACACCTTC,CASSYSIQANYGYTF
TRBV5-1,.,TRBD2,TRBJ2-3,TGCGCCAGCGTCCCGGGCGGGGGAACTAGCACAGATACGCAGTATTTT,CASVPGGGTSTDTQYF
TRBV5-6,.,.,TRBJ1-2,TGTGCCAGCAGAACTTGGACAGACAACGCTAACTATGGCTACACCTTC,CASRTWTDNANYGYTF
TRBV9,.,.,TRBJ2-7,TGTGCCAGCAGCGCCCGGGACTGGAGCTCCTACGAGCAGTACTTC,CASSARDWSSYEQYF
TRBV6-5,.,.,TRBJ1-2,TGTGCCAGCAGTTACTCTCGGAACTATGGCTACACCTTC,CASSYSRNYGYTF
TRBV28,once,.,TRBJ2-7,TGTGCCAGCAGTTTTATTGGGCTTCAGTACGAGCAGTACTTC,CASSFIGLQYEQYF